Shown below are 8 T cell receptor beta chains from a single sample sequenced in a study of T cell responses to AZD1222 COVID-19 vaccine (dated by TCRdb to 2020 to 2023). The library relied on the immunoSEQ multiplex PCR assay. In its TCRdb copy, this immuneACCESS table keeps in-frame sequences only and misses some clones. Where compared with another copy, unresolved V genes explain less than half of these, and the others have no known cause. The sample profile shows approximately 100,000 clones; 90% of them were found once. Under 1.5% of the sample goes to the ten largest clones. Sample time point, as interpreted from the label and publication: baseline before first vaccination. Sequencing used peripheral blood, obtained on day 0 of AZD1222 vaccination. The origin of the receptors is an adult in good health.

The CDR3 region is CASSIPGRAGNTIYF. CDR3 sequence (DNA): TGTGCCAGTAGTATTCCCGGGAGAGCTGGAAACACCATATATTTT. The rearrangement joins TRBV19 to TRBJ1-3; D not certain. Per germline, CDR1 LNHDA and CDR2 SQIVND (reference sequence). V was shortened by 3 bases and J by 2 bases, with 11 bases between the two germline ends. The CDR3 spans 15 residues.

The chain uses TRBV27 and TRBJ1-6; 10 bases match TRBD1. The germline gives CDR1 MNHEY, CDR2 SMNVEV (reference sequence). The CDR3 has 14 residues. The ends lost 3 bases at V and 10 bases at J; junction bases unmatched: 3. The CDR3 loop reads CASSFSGQGSPLHF. The CDR3 DNA reads TGTGCCAGCAGTTTTTCGGGACAGGGGTCACCCCTCCACTTT.

The genes are TRBV4-1 and TRBJ1-1; 10 bases fit TRBD1. Germline V lookup: CDR1 MGHRA, CDR2 YSYEKL. V lost 3 bases and J lost 0; bases outside the gene matches: 7. CDR3 length: 17 residues. The CDR3 region is CASSHTGTGEVNTEAFF. The CDR3 region has the DNA TGCGCCAGCAGCCATACCGGGACAGGGGAAGTGAACACTGAAGCTTTCTTT.

V usage is TRBV11-3 and J usage is TRBJ2-3; 8 bases agree with TRBD1. Losses at the gene ends were 0 bases for V and 1 base for J; bases not matched to a gene: 0. Germline lookup yields CDR1 SGHNT and CDR2 YENEEA. The CDR3 is 15 residues long. In DNA form, the CDR3 reads TGTGCCAGCAGCTTAGAGGGACAGGGCACAGATACGCAGTATTTT. This translates into CASSLEGQGTDTQYF.

A single count supports this clone. The rearrangement links TRBV28 to TRBJ2-7; 9 bases agree with TRBD1. The trim removed 5 bases at V and 2 bases at J, leaving 7 bases unmatched. This CDR3 is built from 15 residues. Germline V CDR1 and CDR2: MDHEN, SYDVKM. The CDR3 coding sequence is TGTGCCAGCAGTCCAAGGACAGGGGCCACCTACGAGCAGTACTTC. This gives the protein CASSPRTGATYEQYF.

The chain joins TRBV2 to TRBJ2-2; maybe TRBD2 (6 bases). V shed 6 bases and J shed 4 bases, with 12 bases lying between them. CDR3 size: 14 residues. Germline values: CDR1 SNHLY, CDR2 FYNNEI. CDR3 amino acids: CASRGDSATGELFF. The DNA of the CDR3 is TGTGCCAGCAGGGGGGACTCTGCCACCGGGGAGCTGTTTTTT.

The CDR3 spells CASTRPGGLKTDTQYF. The DNA of the CDR3 is TGCGCCAGCACCCGTCCCGGGGGCCTGAAGACAGATACGCAGTATTTT. This rearrangement joins TRBV4-1 to TRBJ2-3, with D possibly being TRBD1 or TRBD2 (6 bases each). With 7 bases removed from V and 3 bases from J, the gap between germline ends came to 20 bases. CDR3 size: 16 residues. From germline, CDR1 is MGHRA and CDR2 YSYEKL.

The V gene is TRBV27, the J gene TRBJ1-1; 8 bases match TRBD1. The germline V gene encodes CDR1 MNHEY and CDR2 SMNVEV (reference sequence). CDR3 length equals 13 residues. Trimming removed 7 bases from V and 4 bases from J; junction bases left unmatched: 5. CDR3 DNA: TGTGCCAGCACGGACAGGGTATCCACTGAAGCTTTCTTT. Amino acid sequence: CASTDRVSTEAFF.